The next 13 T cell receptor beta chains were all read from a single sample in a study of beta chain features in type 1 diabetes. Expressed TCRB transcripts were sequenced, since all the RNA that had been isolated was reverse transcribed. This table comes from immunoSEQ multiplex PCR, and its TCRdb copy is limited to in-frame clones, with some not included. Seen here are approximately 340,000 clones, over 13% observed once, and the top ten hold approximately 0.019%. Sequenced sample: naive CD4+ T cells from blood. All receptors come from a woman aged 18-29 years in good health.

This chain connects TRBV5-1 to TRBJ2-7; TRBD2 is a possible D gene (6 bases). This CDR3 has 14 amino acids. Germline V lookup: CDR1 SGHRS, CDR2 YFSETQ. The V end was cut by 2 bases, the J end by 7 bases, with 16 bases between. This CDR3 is CASSFELLAGEQYF. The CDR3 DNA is TGCGCCAGCAGCTTTGAATTACTGGCGGGGGAGCAGTACTTC.

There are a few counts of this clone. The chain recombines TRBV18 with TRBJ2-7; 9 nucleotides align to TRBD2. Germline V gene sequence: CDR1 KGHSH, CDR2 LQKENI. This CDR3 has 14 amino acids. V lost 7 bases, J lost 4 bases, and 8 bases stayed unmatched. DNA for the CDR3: TGTGCCAGCTTCCCGGGGACTAGCACTTACGAGCAGTACTTC. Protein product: CASFPGTSTYEQYF.

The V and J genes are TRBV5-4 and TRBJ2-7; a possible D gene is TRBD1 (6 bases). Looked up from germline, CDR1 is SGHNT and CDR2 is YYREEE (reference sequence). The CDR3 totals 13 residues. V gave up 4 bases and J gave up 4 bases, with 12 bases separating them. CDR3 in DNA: TGTGCCAGCAGCGGGGGACAAAAGTACGAGCAGTACTTC. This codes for CASSGGQKYEQYF.

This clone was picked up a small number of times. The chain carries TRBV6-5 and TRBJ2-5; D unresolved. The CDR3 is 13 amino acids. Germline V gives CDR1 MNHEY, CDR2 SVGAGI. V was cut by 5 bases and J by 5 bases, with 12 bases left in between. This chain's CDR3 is CASSASQMETQYF. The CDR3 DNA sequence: TGTGCCAGCAGTGCGAGCCAAATGGAGACCCAGTACTTC.

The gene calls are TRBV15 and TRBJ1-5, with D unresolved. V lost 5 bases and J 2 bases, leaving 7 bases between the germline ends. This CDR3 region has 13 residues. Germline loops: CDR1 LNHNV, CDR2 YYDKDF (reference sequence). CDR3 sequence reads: CATSHRGNQPQHF. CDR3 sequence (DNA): TGTGCCACCAGCCATCGGGGCAATCAGCCCCAGCATTTT. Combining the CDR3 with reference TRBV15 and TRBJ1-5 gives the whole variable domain DAMVIQNPRYQVTQFGKPVTLSCSQTLNHNVMYWYQQKSSQAPKLLFHYYDKDFNNEADTPDNFQSRRPNTSFCFLDIRSPGLGDTAMYLCATSHRGNQPQHFGDGTRLSIL.

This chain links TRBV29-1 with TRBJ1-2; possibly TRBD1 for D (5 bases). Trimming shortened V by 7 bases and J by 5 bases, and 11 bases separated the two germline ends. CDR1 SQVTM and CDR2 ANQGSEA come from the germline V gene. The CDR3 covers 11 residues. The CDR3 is CSADSLYGYTF. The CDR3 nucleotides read TGCAGCGCAGACAGCTTGTATGGCTACACCTTC.

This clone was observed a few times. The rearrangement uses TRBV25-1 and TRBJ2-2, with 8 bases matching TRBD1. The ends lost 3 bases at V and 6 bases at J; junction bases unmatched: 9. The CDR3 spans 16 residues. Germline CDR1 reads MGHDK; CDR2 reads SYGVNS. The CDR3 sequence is CASSDRGQGGPGELFF. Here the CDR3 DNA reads TGTGCCAGCAGTGACAGGGGGCAGGGGGGACCCGGGGAGCTGTTTTTT.

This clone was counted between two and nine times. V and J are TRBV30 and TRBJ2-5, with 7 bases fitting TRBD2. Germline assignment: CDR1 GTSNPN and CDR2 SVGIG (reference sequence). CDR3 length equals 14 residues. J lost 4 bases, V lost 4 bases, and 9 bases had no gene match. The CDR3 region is CAWTVLLARETQYF. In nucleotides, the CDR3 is TGTGCCTGGACCGTATTACTAGCGCGAGAGACCCAGTACTTC.

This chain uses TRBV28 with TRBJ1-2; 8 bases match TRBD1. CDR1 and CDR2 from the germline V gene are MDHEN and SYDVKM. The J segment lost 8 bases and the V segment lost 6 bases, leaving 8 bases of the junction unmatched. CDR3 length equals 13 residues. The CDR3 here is CASSPQGARGYTF. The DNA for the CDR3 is TGTGCCAGCAGCCCTCAGGGGGCGCGGGGCTACACCTTC.

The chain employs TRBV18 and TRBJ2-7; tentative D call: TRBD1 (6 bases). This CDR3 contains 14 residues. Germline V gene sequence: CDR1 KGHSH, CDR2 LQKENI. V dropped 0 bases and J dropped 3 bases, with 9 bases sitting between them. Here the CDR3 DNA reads TGTGCCAGCTCACCACCGGACAGACGCTACGAGCAGTACTTC. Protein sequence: CASSPPDRRYEQYF.

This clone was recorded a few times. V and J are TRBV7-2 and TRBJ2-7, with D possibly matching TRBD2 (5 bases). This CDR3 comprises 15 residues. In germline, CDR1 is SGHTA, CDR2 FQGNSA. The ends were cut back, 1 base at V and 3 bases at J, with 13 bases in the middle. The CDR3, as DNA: TGTGCCAGCAGCTTAGGGGGAGAGACGGGCTACGAGCAGTACTTC. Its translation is CASSLGGETGYEQYF.

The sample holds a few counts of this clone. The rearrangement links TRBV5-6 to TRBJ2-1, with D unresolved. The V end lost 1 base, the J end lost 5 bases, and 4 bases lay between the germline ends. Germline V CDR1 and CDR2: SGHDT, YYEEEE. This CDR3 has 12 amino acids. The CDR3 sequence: CASSLINNEQFF. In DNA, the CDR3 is TGTGCCAGCAGCTTGATAAACAATGAGCAGTTCTTC. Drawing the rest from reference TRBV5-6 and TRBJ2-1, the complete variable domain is DAGVTQSPTHLIKTRGQQVTLRCSPKSGHDTVSWYQQALGQGPQFIFQYYEEEERQRGNFPDRFSGHQFPNYSSELNVNALLLGDSALYLCASSLINNEQFFGPGTRLTVL.

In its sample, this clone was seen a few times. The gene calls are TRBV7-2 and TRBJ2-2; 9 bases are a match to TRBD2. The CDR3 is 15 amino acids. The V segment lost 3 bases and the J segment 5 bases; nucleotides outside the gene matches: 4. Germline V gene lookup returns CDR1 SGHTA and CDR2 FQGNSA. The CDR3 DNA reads TGTGCCAGCAGCTTTCCCGCGGGAGGGACCGGGGAGCTGTTTTTT. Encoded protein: CASSFPAGGTGELFF.